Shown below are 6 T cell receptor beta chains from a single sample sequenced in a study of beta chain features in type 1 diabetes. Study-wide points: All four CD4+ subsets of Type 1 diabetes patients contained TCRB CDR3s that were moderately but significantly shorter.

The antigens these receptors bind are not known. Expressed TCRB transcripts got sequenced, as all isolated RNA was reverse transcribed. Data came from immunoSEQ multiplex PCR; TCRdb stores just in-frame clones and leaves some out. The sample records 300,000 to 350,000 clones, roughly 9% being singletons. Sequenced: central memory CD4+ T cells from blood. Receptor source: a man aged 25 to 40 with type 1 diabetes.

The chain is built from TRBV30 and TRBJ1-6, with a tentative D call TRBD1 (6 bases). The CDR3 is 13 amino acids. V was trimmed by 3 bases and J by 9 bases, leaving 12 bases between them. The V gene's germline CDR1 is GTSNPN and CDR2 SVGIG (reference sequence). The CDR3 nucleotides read TGTGCCTGGAGGGGAAAAGGGGGTTCACCCCTCCACTTT. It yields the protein CAWRGKGGSPLHF.

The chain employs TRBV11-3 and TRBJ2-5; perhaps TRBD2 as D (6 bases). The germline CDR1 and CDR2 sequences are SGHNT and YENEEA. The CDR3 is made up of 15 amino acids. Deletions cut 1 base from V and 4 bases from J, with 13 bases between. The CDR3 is CASSLGAGLRETQYF. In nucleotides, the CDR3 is TGTGCCAGCAGCTTAGGGGCGGGGTTGAGAGAGACCCAGTACTTC. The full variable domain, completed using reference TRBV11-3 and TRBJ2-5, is EAGVVQSPRYKIIEKKQPVAFWCNPISGHNTLYWYLQNLGQGPELLIRYENEEAVDDSQLPKDRFSAERLKGVDSTLKIQPAELGDSAVYLCASSLGAGLRETQYFGPGTRLLVL.

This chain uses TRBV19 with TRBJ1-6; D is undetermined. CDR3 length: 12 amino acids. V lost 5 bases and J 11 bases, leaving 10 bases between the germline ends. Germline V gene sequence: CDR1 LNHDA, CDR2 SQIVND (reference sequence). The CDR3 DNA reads TGTGCCAGTAGTGTGGTGCTAGCACCCCTCCACTTT. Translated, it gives CASSVVLAPLHF.

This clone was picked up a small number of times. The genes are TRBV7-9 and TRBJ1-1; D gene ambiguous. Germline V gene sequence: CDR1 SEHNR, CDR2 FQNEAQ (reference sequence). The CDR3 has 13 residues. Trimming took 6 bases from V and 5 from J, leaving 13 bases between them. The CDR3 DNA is TGTGCCAGCAGTCGGACGTTTGAAACTGAAGCTTTCTTT. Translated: CASSRTFETEAFF.

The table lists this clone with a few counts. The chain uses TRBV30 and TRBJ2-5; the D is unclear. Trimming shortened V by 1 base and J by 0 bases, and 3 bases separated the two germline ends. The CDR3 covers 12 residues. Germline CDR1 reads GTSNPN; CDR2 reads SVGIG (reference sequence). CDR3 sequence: CAWSDYQETQYF. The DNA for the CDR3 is TGTGCCTGGAGTGACTACCAAGAGACCCAGTACTTC.

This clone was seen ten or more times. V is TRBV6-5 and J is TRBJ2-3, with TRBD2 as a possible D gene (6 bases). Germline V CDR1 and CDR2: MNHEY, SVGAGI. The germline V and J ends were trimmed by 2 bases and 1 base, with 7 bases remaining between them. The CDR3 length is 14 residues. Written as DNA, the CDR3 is TGTGCCAGCAGTTACCGACTAGGCACAGATACGCAGTATTTT. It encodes CASSYRLGTDTQYF.